Sequencing of this T cell receptor beta chain was carried out in a study of molecular identifiers for immune sequencing clone quantification. Whole-study context: Within a replicate experiment, RNA obtained from either around 20,000 or 99,000 naive CD8 cells was divided into five aliquots, and four of those aliquots were then sequenced. Study-wide points: Investigators reportedly could detect spiked Jurkat TCR RNA from one cell among about a million naive cells.

Both previously described methods and listed TCR primers were employed to make bulk TCR libraries. TCRdb re-derived calls from the PCR reads in MiXCR, one entry per CDR3 protein. The data contain 250,000 to 350,000 distinct CDR3 sequences, about 21% of them seen just once; the ten biggest clones take up more than 0.8%. Trimming shortened V by 4 bases and J by 0 bases, and 5 bases separated the two germline ends. The germline V gene has CDR1 SEHNR and CDR2 FQNEAQ (reference sequence). This CDR3 region has 13 residues. This clonotype was seen repeatedly, ten times or more. The antigen remains undetermined.

The V gene is TRBV7-9, the J gene TRBJ2-3, with unresolved D. The sequencing sample was made of naive CD8+ T cells from blood, with Jurkat cell RNA spiked in. The subset was: FACS-sorted CD8+CD4-CCR7+CD45RA+ naive T cells. The TCR was taken from a human donor in good health. Some libraries in this study had Jurkat cell RNA spiked in. The CDR3 DNA is TGTGCCAGCAGCTCCCCAAGCACAGATACGCAGTATTTT. Translating it yields CASSSPSTDTQYF.